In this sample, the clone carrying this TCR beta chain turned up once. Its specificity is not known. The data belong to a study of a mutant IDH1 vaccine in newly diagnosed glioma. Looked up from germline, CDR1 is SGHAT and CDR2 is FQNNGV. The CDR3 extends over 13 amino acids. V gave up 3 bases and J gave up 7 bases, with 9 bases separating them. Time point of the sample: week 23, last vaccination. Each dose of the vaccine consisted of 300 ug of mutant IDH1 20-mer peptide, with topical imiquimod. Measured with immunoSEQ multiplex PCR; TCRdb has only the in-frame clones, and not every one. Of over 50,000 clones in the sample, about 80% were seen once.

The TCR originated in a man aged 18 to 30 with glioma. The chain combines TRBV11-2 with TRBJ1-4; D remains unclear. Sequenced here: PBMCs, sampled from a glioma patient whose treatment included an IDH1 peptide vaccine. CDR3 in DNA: TGTGCCAGCAGCTTGGGTGTCGGTGAAAAACTGTTTTTT. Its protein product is CASSLGVGEKLFF.